This T cell receptor (beta chain) was retrieved from a study of lymphopenia after photon versus proton radiotherapy. Sequenced by immunoSEQ multiplex PCR; TCRdb stores in-frame clones only, minus some. This sample has under 65,000 clones, with roughly 84% found just once. V dropped 0 bases and J dropped 5 bases, with 13 bases sitting between them. The CDR3 has 15 amino acids. In germline, CDR1 is LNHNV, CDR2 YYDKDF (reference sequence). Details on this clone: Its cognate antigen is unknown.

Study-level results: Only patients who died were analyzed for survival; proton advantage is unproven. Larger post-nadir TCR diversity loss correlated inversely with survival in deceased patients. Proton therapy kept repertoires fairly stable, unlike photons, which gained effector/memory cells. Post-nadir diversity loss with photons came from oligoclonal expansion, particularly CD8+ Temra cells.

The sequence derives from a man in his 60s with pancreatic cancer. The chain combines TRBV15 with TRBJ2-5; no firm D call. The source was peripheral blood, collected from a patient treated with proton-based radiotherapy. The CDR3 loop reads CATSRDNGKSETQYF. In DNA, the CDR3 is TGTGCCACCAGCAGAGATAATGGCAAGTCGGAGACCCAGTACTTC.